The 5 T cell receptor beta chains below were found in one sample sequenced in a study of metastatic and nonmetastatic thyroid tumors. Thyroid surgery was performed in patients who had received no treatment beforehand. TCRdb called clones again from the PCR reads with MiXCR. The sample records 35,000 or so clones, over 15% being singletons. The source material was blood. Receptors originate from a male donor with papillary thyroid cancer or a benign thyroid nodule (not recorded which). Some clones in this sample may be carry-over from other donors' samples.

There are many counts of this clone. For the CDR3, the DNA is TGTGCCAGCAGCCAGATATCCAGGGACACCTACGAGCAGTACTTC. Amino acid sequence: CASSQISRDTYEQYF. This chain joins TRBV14 and TRBJ2-7; weak D call: TRBD1 (6 bases). With 3 bases removed from V and 2 bases from J, the gap between germline ends came to 14 bases. Germline CDR1 and CDR2: SGHDN and FVKESK. The CDR3 is 15 residues long.

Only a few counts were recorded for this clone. In DNA, the CDR3 is TGCGCCAGCAGTGAGCTAGCGGGAAGCACCGGGGAGCTGTTTTTT. Translating it yields CASSELAGSTGELFF. V gene TRBV10-2 combines with J gene TRBJ2-2; TRBD2 agrees at 9 bases. V shed 2 bases and J 4 bases; nucleotides not matched to a gene: 2. The V gene's germline CDR1 is WSHSY and CDR2 SAAADI. The length of the CDR3 is 15 residues.

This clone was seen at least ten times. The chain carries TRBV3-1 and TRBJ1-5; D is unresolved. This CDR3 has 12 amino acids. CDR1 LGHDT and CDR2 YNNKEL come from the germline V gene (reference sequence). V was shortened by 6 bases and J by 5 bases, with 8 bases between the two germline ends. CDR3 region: CASSLNDQPQHF. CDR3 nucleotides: TGTGCCAGCAGTCTAAATGATCAGCCCCAGCATTTT.

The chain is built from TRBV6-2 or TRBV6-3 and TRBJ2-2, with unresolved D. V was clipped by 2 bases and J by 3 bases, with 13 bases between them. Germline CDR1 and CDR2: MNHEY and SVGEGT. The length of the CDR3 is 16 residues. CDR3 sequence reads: CASSYRSFSDTGELFF. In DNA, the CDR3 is TGTGCCAGCAGTTACAGGAGCTTCTCGGACACCGGGGAGCTGTTTTTT.

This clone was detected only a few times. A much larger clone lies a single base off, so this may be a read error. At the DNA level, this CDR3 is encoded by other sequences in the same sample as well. The CDR3 DNA follows: TGCAGTGCTGATCGGACCAGCGGACAACTCAATGAGCAGTTCTTC. It is translated as CSADRTSGQLNEQFF. The chain links TRBV20-1 to TRBJ2-1, with D perhaps being TRBD1 or TRBD2 (5 bases each). The CDR3 is made up of 15 amino acids. V dropped 5 bases and J dropped 6 bases, with 20 bases sitting between them. Germline V gene data show CDR1 as DFQATT and CDR2 as SNEGSKA (reference sequence).